These T cell receptor beta chains were read from a single sample in a study of blood T cell repertoires in COVID-19. Sequencing used immunoSEQ multiplex PCR; TCRdb keeps in-frame clones, though not all of them. The sample includes 90,000 to 100,000 clones, 70% to 90% of them seen just once. Material for sequencing was peripheral blood. The receptors derive from an elderly man with acute or convalescent COVID-19. Both conserved end residues are part of each CDR3. The D gene is left open where the match is weak.

V gene	D gene	J gene	CDR3 length	CDR3 protein
TRBV7-9	TRBD1	TRBJ2-7	14	CASSFGTVSHEQYF
TRBV19	TRBD1	TRBJ2-2	15	CASMGGQGSGGELFF
TRBV29-1	-	TRBJ1-1	15	CSVLGRNTENTEAFF
TRBV5-1	TRBD1	TRBJ1-4	15	CASSSTGNANEKLFF
TRBV5-1	-	TRBJ1-2	15	CASSLARGINYGYTF
TRBV6-5	-	TRBJ1-1	13	CASIASLSTEAFF
TRBV7-9	-	TRBJ1-1	12	CASTILDSDRFF
TRBV9	-	TRBJ1-4	16	CASSLRSGVADEKLFF
TRBV7-2	-	TRBJ1-5	15	CASSSQKGSNQPQHF
TRBV2	-	TRBJ1-4	15	CASNPRVATNEKLFF
TRBV29-1	TRBD1	TRBJ1-3	14	CSVFDRGLGNTIYF
TRBV9	TRBD1	TRBJ1-4	14	CASSARDRDEKLFF
TRBV4-1	TRBD2	TRBJ2-1	18	CASSQLDMGLAGVHEQFF
TRBV10-2	-	TRBJ2-3	11	CASTSTDTQYF
TRBV9	TRBD2	TRBJ2-1	14	CASTPGLRQVEQFF
TRBV7-2	TRBD1	TRBJ2-5	15	CASSVRTGRQETQYF
TRBV4-3	-	TRBJ1-1	17	CASSQGVTGTLNTEAFF
TRBV3-1/TRBV3-2	-	TRBJ1-6	13	CASSQGANSPLHF
TRBV9	-	TRBJ1-2	15	CASSVATAGNYGYTF
TRBV4-3	TRBD1	TRBJ1-2	16	CASSQAYRTGNYGYTF
TRBV28	TRBD1	TRBJ2-1	14	CASSYGQGAREQFF
TRBV28	TRBD1	TRBJ2-7	15	CASSPSGTGGYEQYF